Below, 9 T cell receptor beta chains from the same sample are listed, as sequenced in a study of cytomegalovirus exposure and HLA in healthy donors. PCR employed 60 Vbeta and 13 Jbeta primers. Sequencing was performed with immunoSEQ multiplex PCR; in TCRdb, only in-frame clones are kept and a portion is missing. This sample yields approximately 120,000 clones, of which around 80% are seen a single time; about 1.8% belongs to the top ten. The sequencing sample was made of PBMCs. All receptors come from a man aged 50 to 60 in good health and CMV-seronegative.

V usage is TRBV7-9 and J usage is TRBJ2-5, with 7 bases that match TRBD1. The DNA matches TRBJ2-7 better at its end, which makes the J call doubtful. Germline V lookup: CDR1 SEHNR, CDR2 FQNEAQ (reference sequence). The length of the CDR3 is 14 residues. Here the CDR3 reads CASSLGQGFYEQYF. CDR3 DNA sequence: TGTGCCAGCAGCTTAGGACAGGGTTTCTACGAGCAGTACTTC.

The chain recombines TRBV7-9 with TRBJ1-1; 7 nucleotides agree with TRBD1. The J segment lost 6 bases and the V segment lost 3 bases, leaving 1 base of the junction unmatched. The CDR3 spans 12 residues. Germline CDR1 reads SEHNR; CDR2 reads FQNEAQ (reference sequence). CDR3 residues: CASSLGTAEAFF. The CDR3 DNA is TGTGCCAGCAGCTTGGGGACAGCTGAAGCTTTCTTT.

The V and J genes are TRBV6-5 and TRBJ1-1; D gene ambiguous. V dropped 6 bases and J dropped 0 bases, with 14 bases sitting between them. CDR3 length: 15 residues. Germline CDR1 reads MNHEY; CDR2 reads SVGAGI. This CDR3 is CASRMSVRLNTEAFF. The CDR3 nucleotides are TGTGCCAGCAGAATGAGCGTCCGGTTGAACACTGAAGCTTTCTTT.

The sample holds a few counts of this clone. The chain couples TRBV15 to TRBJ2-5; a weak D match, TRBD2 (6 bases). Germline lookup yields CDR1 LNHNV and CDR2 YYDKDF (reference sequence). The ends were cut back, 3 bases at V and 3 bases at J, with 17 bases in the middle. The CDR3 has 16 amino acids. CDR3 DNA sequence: TGTGCCACCAGCAGGGGACCCACATCGGGAGAAGAGACCCAGTACTTC. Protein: CATSRGPTSGEETQYF.

Here the CDR3 reads CASSYSGGYQPQHF. Here the CDR3 DNA reads TGTGCCAGCAGTTACTCAGGGGGTTATCAGCCCCAGCATTTT. The chain recombines TRBV6-5 with TRBJ1-5; TRBD1 might be the D (6 bases). Trimming shortened V by 0 bases and J by 5 bases, and 8 bases separated the two germline ends. This CDR3 region has 14 residues. Germline lookup yields CDR1 MNHEY and CDR2 SVGAGI.

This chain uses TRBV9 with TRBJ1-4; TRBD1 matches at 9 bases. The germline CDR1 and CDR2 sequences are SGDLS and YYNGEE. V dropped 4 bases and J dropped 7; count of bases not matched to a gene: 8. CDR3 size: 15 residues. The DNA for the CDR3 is TGTGCCAGCAGCTCGGCCGGGACAGGGAGTGAAAAACTGTTTTTT. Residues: CASSSAGTGSEKLFF.

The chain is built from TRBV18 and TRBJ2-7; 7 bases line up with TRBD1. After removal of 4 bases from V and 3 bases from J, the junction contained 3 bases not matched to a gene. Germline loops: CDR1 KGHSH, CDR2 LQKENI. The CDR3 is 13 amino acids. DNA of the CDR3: TGTGCCAGCTCACTGGGACAGAGCTACGAGCAGTACTTC. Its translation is CASSLGQSYEQYF.

The CDR3 here is CASSTGYNEQFF. CDR3 DNA: TGTGCCAGCAGCACCGGTTACAATGAGCAGTTCTTC. This chain links TRBV11-2 with TRBJ2-1; D is unclear. Trimming removed 5 bases at V and 4 bases at J, with 6 bases between. The CDR3 has 12 residues. Per germline, CDR1 SGHAT and CDR2 FQNNGV.

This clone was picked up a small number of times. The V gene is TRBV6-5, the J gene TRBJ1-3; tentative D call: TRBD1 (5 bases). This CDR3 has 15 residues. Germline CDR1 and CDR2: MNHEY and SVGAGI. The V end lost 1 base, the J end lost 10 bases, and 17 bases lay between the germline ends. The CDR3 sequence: CASSYFAGGGWTIYF. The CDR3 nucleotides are TGTGCCAGCAGTTACTTCGCCGGGGGGGGGTGGACCATATATTTT.